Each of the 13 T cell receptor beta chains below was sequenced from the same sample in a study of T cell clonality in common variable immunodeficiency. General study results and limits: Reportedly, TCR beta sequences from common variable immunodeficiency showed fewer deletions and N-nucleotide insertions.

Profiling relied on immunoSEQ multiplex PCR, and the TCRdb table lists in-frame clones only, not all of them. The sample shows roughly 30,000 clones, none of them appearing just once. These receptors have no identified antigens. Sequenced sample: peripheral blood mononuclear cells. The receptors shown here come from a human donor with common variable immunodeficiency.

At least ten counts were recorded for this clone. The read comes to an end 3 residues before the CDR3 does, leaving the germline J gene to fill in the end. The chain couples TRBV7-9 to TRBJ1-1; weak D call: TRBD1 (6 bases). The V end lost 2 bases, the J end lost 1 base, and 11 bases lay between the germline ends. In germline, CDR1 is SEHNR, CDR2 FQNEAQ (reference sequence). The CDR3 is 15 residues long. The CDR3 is CASSLSVGANTEAFF. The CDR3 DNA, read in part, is TGTGCCAGCAGCTTAAGTGTGGGGGCGAACACTGAA.

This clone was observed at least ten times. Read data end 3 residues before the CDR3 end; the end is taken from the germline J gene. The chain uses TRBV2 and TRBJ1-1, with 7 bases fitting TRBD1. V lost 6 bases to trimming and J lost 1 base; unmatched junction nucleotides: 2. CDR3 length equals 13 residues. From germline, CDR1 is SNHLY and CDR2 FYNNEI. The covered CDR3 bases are TGTGCCAGCAGACAGGGGTGGAACACTGAA. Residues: CASRQGWNTE. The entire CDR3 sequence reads CASRQGWNTEAFF.

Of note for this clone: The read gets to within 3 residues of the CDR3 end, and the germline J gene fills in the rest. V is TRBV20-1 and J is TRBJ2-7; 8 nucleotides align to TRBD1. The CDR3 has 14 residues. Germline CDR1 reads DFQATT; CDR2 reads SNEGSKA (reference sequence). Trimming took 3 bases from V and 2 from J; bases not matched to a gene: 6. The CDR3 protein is CSARGQAFTYEQYF. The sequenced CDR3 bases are TGCAGTGCTAGGGGACAGGCTTTTACCTACGAG.

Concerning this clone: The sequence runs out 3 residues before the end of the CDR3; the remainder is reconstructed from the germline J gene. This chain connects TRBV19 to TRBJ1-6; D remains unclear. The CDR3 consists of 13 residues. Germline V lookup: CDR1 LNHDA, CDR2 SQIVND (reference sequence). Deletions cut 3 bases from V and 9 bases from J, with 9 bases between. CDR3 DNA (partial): TGTGCCAGTAGTATGACGGGGAGTTCACCC. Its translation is CASSMTGSSP. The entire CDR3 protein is CASSMTGSSPLHF. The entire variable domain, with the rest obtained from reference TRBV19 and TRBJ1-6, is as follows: DGGITQSPKYLFRKEGQNVTLSCEQNLNHDAMYWYRQDPGQGLRLIYYSQIVNDFQKGDIAEGYSVSREKKESFPLTVTSAQKNPTAFYLCASSMTGSSPLHFGNGTRLTVT.

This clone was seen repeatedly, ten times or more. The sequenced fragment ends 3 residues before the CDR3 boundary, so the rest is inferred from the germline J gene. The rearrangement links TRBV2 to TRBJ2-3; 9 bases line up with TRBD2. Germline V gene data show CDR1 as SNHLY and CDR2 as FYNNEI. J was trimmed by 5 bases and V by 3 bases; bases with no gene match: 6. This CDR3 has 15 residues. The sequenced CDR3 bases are TGTGCCAGCAGTGAGAGCGCGGGAGGGCGAGATACG. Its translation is CASSESAGGRDT. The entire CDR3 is CASSESAGGRDTQYF.

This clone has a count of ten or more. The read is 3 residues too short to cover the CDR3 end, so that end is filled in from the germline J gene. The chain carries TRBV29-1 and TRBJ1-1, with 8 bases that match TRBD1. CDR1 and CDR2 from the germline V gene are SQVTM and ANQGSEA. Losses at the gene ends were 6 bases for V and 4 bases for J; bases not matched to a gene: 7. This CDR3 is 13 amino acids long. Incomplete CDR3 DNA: TGCAGCGTCAGGGGGCACACCGGCACTGAA. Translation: CSVRGHTGTE. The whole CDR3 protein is CSVRGHTGTEAFF.

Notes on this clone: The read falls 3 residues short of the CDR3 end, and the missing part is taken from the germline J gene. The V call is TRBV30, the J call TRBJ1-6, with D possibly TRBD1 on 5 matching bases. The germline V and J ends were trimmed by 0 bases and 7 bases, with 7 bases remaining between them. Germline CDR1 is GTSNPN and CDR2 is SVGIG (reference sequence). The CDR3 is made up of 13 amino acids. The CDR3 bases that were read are TGTGCCTGGAGTGTGCAGGGAAATTCACCC. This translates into CAWSVQGNSP. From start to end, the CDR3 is CAWSVQGNSPLHF. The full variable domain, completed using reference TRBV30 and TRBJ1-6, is SQTIHQWPATLVQPVGSPLSLECTVEGTSNPNLYWYRQAAGRGLQLLFYSVGIGQISSEVPQNLSASRPQDRQFILSSKKLLLSDSGFYLCAWSVQGNSPLHFGNGTRLTVT.

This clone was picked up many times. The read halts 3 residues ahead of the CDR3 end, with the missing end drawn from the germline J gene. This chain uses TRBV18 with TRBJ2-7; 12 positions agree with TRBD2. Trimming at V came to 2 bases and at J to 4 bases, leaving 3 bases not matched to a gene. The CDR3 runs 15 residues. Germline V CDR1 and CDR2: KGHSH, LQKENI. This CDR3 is CASSPKTSGSYEQYF. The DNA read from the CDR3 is TGTGCCAGCTCACCAAAGACTAGCGGGAGTTACGAG. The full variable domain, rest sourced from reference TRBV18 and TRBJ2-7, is NAGVMQNPRHLVRRRGQEARLRCSPMKGHSHVYWYRQLPEEGLKFMVYLQKENIIDESGMPKERFSAEFPKEGPSILRIQQVVRGDSAAYFCASSPKTSGSYEQYFGPGTRLTVT.

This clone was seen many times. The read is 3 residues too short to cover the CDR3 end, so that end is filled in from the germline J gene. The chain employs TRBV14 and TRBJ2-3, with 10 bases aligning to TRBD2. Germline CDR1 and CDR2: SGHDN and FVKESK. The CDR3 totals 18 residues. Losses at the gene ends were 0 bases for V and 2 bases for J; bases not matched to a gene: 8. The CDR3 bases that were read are TGTGCCAGCAGCCAAGATCCCGGACTAGCGGACATCACAGATACG. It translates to CASSQDPGLADITDT. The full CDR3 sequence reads CASSQDPGLADITDTQYF.

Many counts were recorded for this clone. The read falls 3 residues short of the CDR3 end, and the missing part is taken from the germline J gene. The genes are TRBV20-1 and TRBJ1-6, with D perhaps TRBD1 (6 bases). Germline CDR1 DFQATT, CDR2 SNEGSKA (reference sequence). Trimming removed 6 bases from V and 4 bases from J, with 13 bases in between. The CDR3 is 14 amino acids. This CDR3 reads CSAKTGVYNSPLHF. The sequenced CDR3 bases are TGCAGTGCCAAGACAGGAGTTTATAATTCACCC.

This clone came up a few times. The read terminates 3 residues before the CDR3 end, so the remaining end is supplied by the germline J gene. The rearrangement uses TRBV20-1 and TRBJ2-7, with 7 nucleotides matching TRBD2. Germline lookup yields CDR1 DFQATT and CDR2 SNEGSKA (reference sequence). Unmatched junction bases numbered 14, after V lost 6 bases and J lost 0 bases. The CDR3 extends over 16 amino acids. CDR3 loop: CSAFWASGSHSYEQYF. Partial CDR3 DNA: TGCAGTGCCTTCTGGGCTAGCGGTTCTCACTCCTACGAG.

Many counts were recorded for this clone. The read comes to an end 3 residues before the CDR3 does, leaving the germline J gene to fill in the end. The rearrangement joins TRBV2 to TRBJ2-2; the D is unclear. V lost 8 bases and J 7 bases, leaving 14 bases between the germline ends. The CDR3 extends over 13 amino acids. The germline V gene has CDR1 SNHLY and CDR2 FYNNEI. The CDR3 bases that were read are TGTGCCAGCTTAAAGGGTTTCGACGGGGAG. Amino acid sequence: CASLKGFDGE. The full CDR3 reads CASLKGFDGELFF.

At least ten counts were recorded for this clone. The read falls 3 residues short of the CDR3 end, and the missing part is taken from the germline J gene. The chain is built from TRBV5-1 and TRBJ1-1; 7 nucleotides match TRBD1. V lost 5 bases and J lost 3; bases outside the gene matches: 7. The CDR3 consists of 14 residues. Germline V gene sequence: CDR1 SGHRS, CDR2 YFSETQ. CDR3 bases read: TGCGCCAGCAGGCCAGGGGGTTTGGACACTGAA. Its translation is CASRPGGLDTE. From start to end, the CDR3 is CASRPGGLDTEAFF. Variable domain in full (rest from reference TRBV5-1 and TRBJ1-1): KAGVTQTPRYLIKTRGQQVTLSCSPISGHRSVSWYQQTPGQGLQFLFEYFSETQRNKGNFPGRFSGRQFSNSRSEMNVSTLELGDSALYLCASRPGGLDTEAFFGQGTRLTVV.